The 27 T cell receptor beta chains below come from one sample, sequenced in a study of Ad26.COV2.S vaccination and SARS-CoV-2 variants. Specified treatment: 15 to 20 received Ad26.COV2.S at low or high dose, single or two shots; five or six received placebo; per-sample allocation not given. Sampling took place 63 days after the first vaccine or placebo injection. Sequencing was performed with immunoSEQ multiplex PCR; in TCRdb, only in-frame clones are kept and a portion is missing. The sample contains 300,000 to 400,000 clones, around 87% of which appear only once. This sample comprised peripheral blood, obtained in a trial of Ad26.COV2.S vaccine versus placebo. Receptors were obtained from a person aged 18-65 years who received the Ad26.COV2.S COVID-19 vaccine or a placebo.

The genes are TRBV13 and TRBJ2-7; TRBD1 aligns across 10 bases. Trimming at V came to 0 bases and at J to 4 bases, leaving 6 bases not matched to a gene. CDR3 length: 16 amino acids. Germline V gene lookup returns CDR1 PRHDT and CDR2 FYEKMQ (reference sequence). CDR3 nucleotide sequence: TGTGCCAGCAGCTTAGGAGCCGGGACAGGGGCGTACGAGCAGTACTTC. Protein product: CASSLGAGTGAYEQYF. Complete variable domain (other parts from reference TRBV13 and TRBJ2-7): AAGVIQSPRHLIKEKRETATLKCYPIPRHDTVYWYQQGPGQDPQFLISFYEKMQSDKGSIPDRFSAQQFSDYHSELNMSSLELGDSALYFCASSLGAGTGAYEQYFGPGTRLTVT.

The chain recombines TRBV25-1 with TRBJ2-2; possible D gene TRBD1, 6 bases. V lost 3 bases to trimming and J lost 3 bases, with 11 bases between them. CDR1 and CDR2 from the germline V gene are MGHDK and SYGVNS. This CDR3 comprises 15 residues. The CDR3 here is CASSELNRDTGELFF. In DNA, the CDR3 is TGTGCCAGCAGTGAGTTGAACAGGGACACCGGGGAGCTGTTTTTT.

This chain links TRBV10-2 with TRBJ2-7; D call uncertain. V was trimmed by 4 bases and J by 1 base, leaving 5 bases between them. Germline V gene lookup returns CDR1 WSHSY and CDR2 SAAADI. This CDR3 contains 12 residues. The CDR3 spells CASSGDSYEQYF. The CDR3 DNA reads as TGCGCCAGCAGTGGGGATTCCTACGAGCAGTACTTC.

The chain joins TRBV28 to TRBJ1-1; 7 bases are a match to TRBD1. Germline CDR1 and CDR2: MDHEN and SYDVKM. V dropped 7 bases and J dropped 1; count of bases not matched to a gene: 3. This CDR3 has 13 residues. The DNA for the CDR3 is TGTGCCAGCACCGACAGGGCGAACACTGAAGCTTTCTTT. Encoded protein: CASTDRANTEAFF.

The chain is built from TRBV12-5 and TRBJ1-1; D is ambiguous. This CDR3 region has 13 residues. Germline V gene lookup returns CDR1 LGHNT and CDR2 FRNRAP. V lost 7 bases and J 6 bases, leaving 15 bases between the germline ends. The CDR3 spells CASVGPRGAEAFF. The CDR3 region has the DNA TGTGCTAGTGTAGGACCCCGGGGAGCTGAAGCTTTCTTT.

This sequence joins TRBV19 and TRBJ1-2; tentatively, D is TRBD1 (6 bases). Germline values: CDR1 LNHDA, CDR2 SQIVND (reference sequence). Trimming left V 4 bases short and J 4 bases short, with 16 bases between. The CDR3 loop spans 15 amino acids. The CDR3 reads CASSKPNREVYGYTF. The CDR3 nucleotides are TGTGCCAGTAGTAAGCCTAACAGGGAAGTCTATGGCTACACCTTC.

This chain joins TRBV15 and TRBJ2-7; TRBD1 matches at 7 bases. J was trimmed by 4 bases and V by 3 bases; bases with no gene match: 3. In germline, CDR1 is LNHNV, CDR2 YYDKDF (reference sequence). The CDR3 covers 13 residues. The CDR3 is CATSSFRGYEQYF. The CDR3, as DNA: TGTGCCACCAGCAGCTTCAGGGGGTACGAGCAGTACTTC.

This chain links TRBV5-1 with TRBJ2-7; D may match TRBD1 or TRBD2 (7 bases each). This CDR3 region has 14 residues. Deletions cut 7 bases from V and 7 bases from J, with 21 bases between. The germline gives CDR1 SGHRS, CDR2 YFSETQ. This CDR3 is CASSPQGGVGEQYF. DNA of the CDR3: TGCGCCAGCTCACCCCAGGGGGGGGTCGGGGAGCAGTACTTC.

CDR3 DNA: TGTGCCAGCAGCCCTCCGGGGGGGAACTATGGCTACACCTTC. Amino acids: CASSPPGGNYGYTF. The chain joins TRBV14 to TRBJ1-2; a weak D match, TRBD1 (5 bases). The CDR3 is 14 amino acids. The germline V gene encodes CDR1 SGHDN and CDR2 FVKESK. Trimming cost V 4 bases and J 2 bases, with 11 bases left between them.

The V gene is TRBV5-1, the J gene TRBJ2-3; no firm D call. Trimming took 5 bases from V and 3 from J, leaving 13 bases between them. The length of the CDR3 is 14 residues. Germline loops: CDR1 SGHRS, CDR2 YFSETQ. The CDR3 DNA sequence: TGCGCCAGCAGAGGGTCGTCCAGGACAGATACGCAGTATTTT. It specifies CASRGSSRTDTQYF.

The chain has TRBV7-3 and TRBJ1-5; D ambiguous. The CDR3 runs to 13 residues. CDR1 SGHTA and CDR2 FQGTGA come from the germline V gene. Deletions cut 2 bases from V and 5 bases from J, with 7 bases between. The CDR3 loop is CASSLSGDQPQHF. The CDR3, as DNA: TGTGCCAGCAGCTTATCTGGGGATCAGCCCCAGCATTTT.

The chain is built from TRBV4-1 and TRBJ2-7; the D is unclear. Trimming pared 1 base from V and 3 bases from J, leaving 10 bases between. Germline V gives CDR1 MGHRA, CDR2 YSYEKL. The CDR3 length is 14 residues. CDR3 region: CASSQGSDGYEQYF. For the CDR3, the DNA is TGCGCCAGCAGCCAAGGGTCGGACGGCTACGAGCAGTACTTC.

This clone was seen just once. This sequence joins TRBV25-1 and TRBJ1-2, with 12 bases identical to TRBD1. The J segment lost 8 bases and the V segment lost 8 bases, leaving 6 bases of the junction unmatched. There are 13 residues in the CDR3. The germline V gene encodes CDR1 MGHDK and CDR2 SYGVNS. CDR3 in DNA: TGTGCCAGCCGGGACAGGGGGCTGGTAGGCTACACCTTC. It translates to CASRDRGLVGYTF.

The chain is built from TRBV5-6 and TRBJ1-1; 8 bases are shared with TRBD1. The germline V gene encodes CDR1 SGHDT and CDR2 YYEEEE. The CDR3 is made up of 17 amino acids. Trimming cost V 3 bases and J 3 bases; bases outside gene matches: 13. In DNA form, the CDR3 reads TGTGCCAGCAGCTCGGGACAGGTATACGGATTTTACACTGAAGCTTTCTTT. Translated, it gives CASSSGQVYGFYTEAFF.

A remark on this clone: Other DNA sequences in this sample translate to the same CDR3. The chain combines TRBV7-9 with TRBJ2-5, with D tentatively TRBD2 (7 bases). Germline-derived CDR1 and CDR2 are SEHNR and FQNEAQ (reference sequence). Trimming took 5 bases from V and 4 from J, leaving 20 bases between them. This CDR3 spans 16 amino acids. The CDR3 coding sequence is TGTGCCAGCAGCCCCGCTGGGGGGGCTCTGCGAGAGACCCAGTACTTC. Translating it yields CASSPAGGALRETQYF.

V usage is TRBV24-1 and J usage is TRBJ2-2; TRBD1 aligns across 9 bases. Germline lookup yields CDR1 KGHDR and CDR2 SFDVKD. The CDR3 consists of 12 residues. Unmatched junction bases numbered 2, after V lost 10 bases and J lost 6 bases. The CDR3 DNA reads TGTGCCACGGGGACAGGGTCCGGGGAGCTGTTTTTT. It encodes CATGTGSGELFF.

The chain is built from TRBV3-1 (or the pseudogene TRBV3-2) and TRBJ2-7; tentative D call: TRBD2 (5 bases). V was trimmed by 0 bases and J by 4 bases, leaving 22 bases between them. CDR3 length equals 18 residues. CDR1 LGHDT and CDR2 YNNKEL come from the germline V gene (reference sequence). CDR3 DNA: TGTGCCAGCAGCCAAGATTGCAGGTCGACTATAACGAAATACGAGCAGTACTTC. Translating it yields CASSQDCRSTITKYEQYF.

The chain is built from TRBV6-5 and TRBJ1-5, with TRBD1 identical over 7 bases. V trimming: 6 bases; J trimming: 6 bases; junction bases outside the gene matches: 5. CDR1 and CDR2 from the germline V gene are MNHEY and SVGAGI. The CDR3 contains 13 residues. The CDR3 coding sequence is TGTGCCAGCAGCCGACAGGGAGGTCAGCCCCAGCATTTT. Translation: CASSRQGGQPQHF.

This clone was seen just once. In the same sample, other DNA sequences code for this CDR3. The chain has TRBV12-3 or TRBV12-4 and TRBJ1-1; maybe TRBD1 (5 bases). V lost 2 bases, J lost 4 bases, and 8 bases lay in between. This CDR3 region has 13 residues. The CDR3 DNA follows: TGTGCCAGCAGTTTACAGGGTTCCACTGAAGCTTTCTTT. Translation: CASSLQGSTEAFF.

Only one count was recorded for this clone. This chain connects TRBV11-2 to TRBJ2-2, with D possibly matching TRBD2 (5 bases). In germline, CDR1 is SGHAT, CDR2 FQNNGV. The CDR3 loop spans 19 amino acids. Trimming pared 5 bases from V and 1 base from J, leaving 23 bases between. CDR3 residues: CASSRRRWGAELNTGELFF. The CDR3 nucleotides are TGTGCCAGCAGCCGGCGACGATGGGGAGCCGAGTTGAACACCGGGGAGCTGTTTTTT.

The rearrangement links TRBV14 to TRBJ1-2; D ambiguous. V lost 1 base and J lost 4, with 7 bases in between. The CDR3 loop spans 13 amino acids. Per germline, CDR1 SGHDN and CDR2 FVKESK. This CDR3 is CASSQGTVYGYTF. The CDR3 region has the DNA TGTGCCAGCAGCCAAGGCACAGTCTATGGCTACACCTTC.

This chain uses TRBV7-3 with TRBJ2-1; D call uncertain. The germline CDR1 and CDR2 sequences are SGHTA and FQGTGA. V shed 5 bases and J shed 8 bases, with 7 bases lying between them. CDR3 length equals 11 residues. The CDR3 reads CASSTADEQFF. The CDR3 nucleotides read TGTGCCAGCAGCACGGCGGATGAGCAGTTCTTC.

This clone was counted a single time. The chain has TRBV9 and TRBJ1-4, with TRBD1 matching over 8 bases. The germline gives CDR1 SGDLS, CDR2 YYNGEE. The CDR3 has 16 residues. V shed 0 bases, J shed 0 bases, and the junction held 1 base outside the gene matches. The CDR3 DNA reads as TGTGCCAGCAGCGTAGGACAGGGGACAACTAATGAAAAACTGTTTTTT. Translation gives CASSVGQGTTNEKLFF.

This rearrangement joins TRBV11-2 to TRBJ2-3; D unresolved. V was trimmed by 0 bases and J by 2 bases, leaving 3 bases between them. Germline CDR1 and CDR2: SGHAT and FQNNGV. This CDR3 has 13 residues. Written as DNA, the CDR3 is TGTGCCAGCAGCTTAGAGATCACAGATACGCAGTATTTT. Protein: CASSLEITDTQYF.

The rearrangement joins TRBV5-1 to TRBJ2-1; D is perhaps TRBD2 (5 bases). The CDR3 is 13 amino acids. Trimming pared 5 bases from V and 8 bases from J, leaving 14 bases between. Germline lookup yields CDR1 SGHRS and CDR2 YFSETQ. CDR3 residues: CASRPPGSDEQFF. The CDR3 DNA sequence: TGCGCCAGCAGGCCACCGGGAAGCGATGAGCAGTTCTTC.

The gene calls are TRBV4-1 and TRBJ2-1; TRBD1 aligns across 10 bases. The CDR3 length is 16 residues. The J segment lost 5 bases and the V segment lost 0 bases, leaving 4 bases of the junction unmatched. The V gene's germline CDR1 is MGHRA and CDR2 YSYEKL. The CDR3 nucleotides read TGCGCCAGCAGCCAAGAAGGCGGGACAGGGGACAATGAGCAGTTCTTC. This codes for CASSQEGGTGDNEQFF.

V usage is TRBV5-1 and J usage is TRBJ1-1; D is possibly TRBD1 (6 bases). The CDR3 extends over 14 amino acids. V was trimmed by 3 bases and J by 3 bases, leaving 12 bases between them. Per the germline V gene, CDR1 is SGHRS and CDR2 is YFSETQ. The CDR3 loop is CASSSQGGHTEAFF. In nucleotides, the CDR3 is TGCGCCAGCAGCTCACAGGGAGGGCACACTGAAGCTTTCTTT.